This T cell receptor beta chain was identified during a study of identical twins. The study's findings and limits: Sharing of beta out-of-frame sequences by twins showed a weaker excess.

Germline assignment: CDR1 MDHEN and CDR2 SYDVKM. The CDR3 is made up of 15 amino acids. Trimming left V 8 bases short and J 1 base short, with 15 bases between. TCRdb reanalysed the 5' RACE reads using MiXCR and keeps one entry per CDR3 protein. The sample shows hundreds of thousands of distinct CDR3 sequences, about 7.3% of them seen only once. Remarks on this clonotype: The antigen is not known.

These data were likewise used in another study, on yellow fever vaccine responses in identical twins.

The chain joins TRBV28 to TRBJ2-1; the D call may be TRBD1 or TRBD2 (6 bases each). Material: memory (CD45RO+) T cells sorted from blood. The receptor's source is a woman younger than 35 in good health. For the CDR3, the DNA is TGTGCCAGCCATAAGGGGGGTATGTCCTACAATGAGCAGTTCTTC. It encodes CASHKGGMSYNEQFF.